This T cell receptor beta chain emerged from a study of identical twins. The donors were all healthy and Caucasian. Overall study results and limits: Weaker excess twin sharing was observed in beta out-of-frame sequences.

The germline V gene encodes CDR1 SQVTM and CDR2 ANQGSEA. This CDR3 contains 13 residues. V was shortened by 7 bases and J by 3 bases, with 15 bases between the two germline ends. This clonotype was seen a few times. What it binds is unknown. TCRdb reprocessed the 5' RACE reads via MiXCR and lists one record per CDR3 protein. The profile shows 500,000 to 650,000 distinct CDR3 sequences, 7.1% of them singletons. This sample was also put to use in a study of yellow fever vaccine responses in identical twins.

V usage is TRBV29-1 and J usage is TRBJ2-5; D is ambiguous. The clonotype originates from a woman aged 18 to 35 in good health. Sequencing was carried out using PBMCs. The CDR3 spells CSAERGFEETQYF. The CDR3 DNA is TGCAGCGCAGAGCGTGGGTTTGAAGAGACCCAGTACTTC.